What follows describes a single T cell receptor beta chain. TCRdb's copy holds only in-frame clones and misses some; the assay was immunoSEQ multiplex PCR. The data hold some 340,000 clones, with about four fifths observed a single time. The V end lost 2 bases, the J end lost 1 base, and 8 bases lay between the germline ends. Germline V lookup: CDR1 LNHDA, CDR2 SQIVND (reference sequence). The CDR3 loop spans 14 amino acids. This sample stems from a study of blood T cell repertoires in COVID-19. The wider study: Specimens from acute and convalescent COVID-19 originated in the United States, Italy and Spain. T cells, B-cell-depleted T cells, or PBMCs provided the cDNA or gDNA that served as material.

Material: peripheral blood. The receptor was derived from a young man with active or convalescent COVID-19. The chain combines TRBV19 with TRBJ1-1, with a weak D call TRBD1 (6 bases). The CDR3, as DNA: TGTGCCAGTAGTATAACGACAGGGAACACTGAAGCTTTCTTT. Translating gives CASSITTGNTEAFF.